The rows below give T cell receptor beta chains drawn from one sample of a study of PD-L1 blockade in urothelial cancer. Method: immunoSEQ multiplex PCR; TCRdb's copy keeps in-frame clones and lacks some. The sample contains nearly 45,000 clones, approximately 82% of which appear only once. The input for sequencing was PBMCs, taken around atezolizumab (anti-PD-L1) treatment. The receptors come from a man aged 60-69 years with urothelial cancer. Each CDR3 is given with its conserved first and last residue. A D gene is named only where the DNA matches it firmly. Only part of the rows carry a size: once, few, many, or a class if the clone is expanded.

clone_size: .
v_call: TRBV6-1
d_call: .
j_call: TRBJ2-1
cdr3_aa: CASSEVSRNEQFF
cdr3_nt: TGTGCCAGCAGTGAAGTTTCCCGGAATGAGCAGTTCTTC

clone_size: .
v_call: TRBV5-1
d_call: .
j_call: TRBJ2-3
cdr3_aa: CASLPVLGGASTDTQYF
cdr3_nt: TGCGCCAGCCTGCCCGTCTTAGGCGGGGCCAGCACAGATACGCAGTATTTT

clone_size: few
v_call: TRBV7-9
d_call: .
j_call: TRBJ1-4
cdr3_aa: CASSFKATQATNEKLFF
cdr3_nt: TGTGCCAGCAGCTTTAAGGCGACACAGGCAACTAATGAAAAACTGTTTTTT

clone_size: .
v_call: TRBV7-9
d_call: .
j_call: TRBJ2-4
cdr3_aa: CASSRYSGISTPNIQYF
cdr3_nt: TGTGCCAGCAGCCGTTACTCCGGGATTTCGACACCCAACATTCAGTACTTC

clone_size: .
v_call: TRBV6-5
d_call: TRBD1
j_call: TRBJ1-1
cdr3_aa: CASSYGTGLGTEAFF
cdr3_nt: TGTGCCAGCAGTTATGGGACAGGGTTGGGCACTGAAGCTTTCTTT

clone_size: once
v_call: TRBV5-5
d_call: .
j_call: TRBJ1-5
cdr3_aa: CASSSVQGQPQHF
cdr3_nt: TGTGCCAGCAGCTCGGTGCAGGGCCAGCCCCAGCATTTT

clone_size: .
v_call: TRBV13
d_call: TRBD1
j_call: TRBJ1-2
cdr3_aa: CASSPRRTGSHYGYTF
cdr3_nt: TGTGCCAGCAGCCCTCGGAGGACAGGCTCGCACTATGGCTACACCTTC

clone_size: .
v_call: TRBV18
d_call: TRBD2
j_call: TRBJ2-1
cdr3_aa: CASSPRVAGDYNEQFF
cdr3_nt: TGTGCCAGCTCACCCCGCGTTGCGGGGGACTACAATGAGCAGTTCTTC

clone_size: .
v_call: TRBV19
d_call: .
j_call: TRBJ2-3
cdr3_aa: CASRPGVSTDTQYF
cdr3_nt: TGTGCCAGTAGGCCCGGGGTGAGCACAGATACGCAGTATTTT

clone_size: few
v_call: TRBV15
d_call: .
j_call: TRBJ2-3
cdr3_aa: CATSRGAGPTDTQYF
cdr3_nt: TGTGCCACCAGCAGGGGGGCAGGACCCACAGATACGCAGTATTTT

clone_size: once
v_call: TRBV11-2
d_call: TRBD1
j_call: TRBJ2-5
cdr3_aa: CASSPGTGVVQETQYF
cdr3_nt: TGTGCCAGCAGCCCGGGGACAGGGGTCGTCCAAGAGACCCAGTACTTC

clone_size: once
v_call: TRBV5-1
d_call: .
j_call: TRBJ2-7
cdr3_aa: CASSPGQGGNEQYF
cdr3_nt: TGCGCCAGCAGCCCTGGACAGGGAGGGAACGAGCAGTACTTC

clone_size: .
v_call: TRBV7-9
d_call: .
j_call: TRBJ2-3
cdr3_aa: CASSSLAASSTDTQYF
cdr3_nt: TGTGCCAGCAGCTCCTTGGCGGCATCTAGCACAGATACGCAGTATTTT

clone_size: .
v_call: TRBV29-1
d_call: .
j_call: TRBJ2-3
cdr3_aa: CSVDATRRGSTDTQYF
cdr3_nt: TGCAGCGTTGACGCGACTAGGCGAGGTTCCACAGATACGCAGTATTTT

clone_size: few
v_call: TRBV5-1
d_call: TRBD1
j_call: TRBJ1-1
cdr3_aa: CASSAGTGPEAFF
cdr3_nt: TGCGCCAGCAGCGCGGGGACAGGCCCTGAGGCTTTCTTT

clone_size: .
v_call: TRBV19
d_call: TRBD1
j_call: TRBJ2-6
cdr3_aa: CASSKVPTGSSGANVLTF
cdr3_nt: TGTGCCAGTAGTAAGGTCCCGACAGGGAGCTCTGGGGCCAACGTCCTGACTTTC

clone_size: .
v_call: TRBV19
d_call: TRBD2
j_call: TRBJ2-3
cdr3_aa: CASRATSGGADTQYF
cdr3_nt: TGTGCCAGTAGAGCGACTAGCGGGGGTGCAGATACGCAGTATTTT

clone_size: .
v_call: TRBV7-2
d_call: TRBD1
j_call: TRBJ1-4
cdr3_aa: CASQGQAHEKLFF
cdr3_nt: TGTGCCAGCCAGGGACAGGCCCATGAAAAACTGTTTTTT

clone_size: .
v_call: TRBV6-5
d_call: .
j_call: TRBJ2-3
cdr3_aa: CASSYATGTSTDTQYF
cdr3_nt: TGTGCCAGCAGTTACGCGACCGGGACTAGCACAGATACGCAGTATTTT

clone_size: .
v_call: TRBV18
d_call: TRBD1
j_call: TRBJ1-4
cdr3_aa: CASSLGTGLKEKLFF
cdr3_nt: TGTGCCAGCTCTCTAGGGACAGGGCTTAAAGAAAAACTGTTTTTT

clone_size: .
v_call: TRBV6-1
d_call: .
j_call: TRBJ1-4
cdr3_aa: CASSESRGGSGEKLFF
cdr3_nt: TGTGCCAGCAGTGAATCAAGGGGTGGATCGGGTGAAAAACTGTTTTTT

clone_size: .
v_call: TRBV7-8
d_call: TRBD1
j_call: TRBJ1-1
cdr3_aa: CASYFTGEMNTEAFF
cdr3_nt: TGTGCCAGCTATTTTACAGGGGAAATGAACACTGAAGCTTTCTTT

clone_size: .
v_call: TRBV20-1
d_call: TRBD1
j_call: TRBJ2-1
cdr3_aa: CSAGTDQFF
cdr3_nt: TGCAGTGCCGGGACAGATCAGTTCTTC

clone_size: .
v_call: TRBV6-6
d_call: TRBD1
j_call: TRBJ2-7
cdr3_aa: CASSAGQAYEQYF
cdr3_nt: TGTGCCAGCAGTGCGGGACAGGCTTACGAGCAGTACTTC

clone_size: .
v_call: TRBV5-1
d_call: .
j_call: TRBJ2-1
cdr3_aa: CASTAATYNEQFF
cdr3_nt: TGCGCCAGCACTGCGGCTACTTACAATGAGCAGTTCTTC

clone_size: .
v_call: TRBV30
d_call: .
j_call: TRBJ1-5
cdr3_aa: CAWSVRGDQPQHF
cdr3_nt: TGTGCCTGGAGTGTCCGGGGGGATCAGCCCCAGCATTTT

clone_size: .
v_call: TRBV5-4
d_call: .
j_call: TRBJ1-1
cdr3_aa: CASSPAWGGGDTEAFF
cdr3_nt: TGTGCCAGCAGCCCCGCTTGGGGGGGTGGGGACACTGAAGCTTTCTTT

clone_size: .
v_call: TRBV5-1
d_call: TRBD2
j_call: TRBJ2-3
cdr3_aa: CASSSRTSGSGDTQYF
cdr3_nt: TGCGCCAGCAGCTCCCGGACTAGCGGGAGCGGAGATACGCAGTATTTT

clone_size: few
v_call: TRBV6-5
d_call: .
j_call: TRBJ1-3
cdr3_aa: CASSYDRLVSGNTIYF
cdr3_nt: TGTGCCAGCAGTTACGACAGATTAGTCTCTGGAAACACCATATATTTT

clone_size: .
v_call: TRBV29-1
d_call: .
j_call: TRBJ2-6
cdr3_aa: CSALSGANVLTF
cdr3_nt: TGCAGCGCCCTCTCTGGGGCCAACGTCCTGACTTTC

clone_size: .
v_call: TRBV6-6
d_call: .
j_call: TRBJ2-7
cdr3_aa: CASSYVSYEQYF
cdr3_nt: TGTGCCAGCAGTTACGTATCCTACGAGCAGTACTTC

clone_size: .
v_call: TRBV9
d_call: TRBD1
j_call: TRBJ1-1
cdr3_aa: CASSVGGTGITEAFF
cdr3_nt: TGTGCCAGCAGCGTAGGGGGGACAGGGATCACTGAAGCTTTCTTT

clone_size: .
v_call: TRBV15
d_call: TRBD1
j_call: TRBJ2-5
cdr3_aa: CATSRGGQGMETQYF
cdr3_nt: TGTGCCACCAGCCGAGGGGGCCAGGGAATGGAGACCCAGTACTTC

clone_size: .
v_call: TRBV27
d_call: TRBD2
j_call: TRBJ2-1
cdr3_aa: CASSLSGLAGGPNEQFF
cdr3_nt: TGTGCCAGCAGTCTCTCCGGACTAGCGGGAGGGCCCAATGAGCAGTTCTTC

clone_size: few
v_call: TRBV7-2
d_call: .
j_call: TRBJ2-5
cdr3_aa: CASSFNRQETQYF
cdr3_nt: TGTGCCAGCAGCTTTAACAGACAAGAGACCCAGTACTTC

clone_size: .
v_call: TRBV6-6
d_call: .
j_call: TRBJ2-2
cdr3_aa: CASSSRGGELFF
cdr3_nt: TGTGCCAGCAGTTCCAGGGGCGGGGAGCTGTTTTTT

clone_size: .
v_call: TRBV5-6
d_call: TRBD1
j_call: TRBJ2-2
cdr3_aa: CASSPLGQGALDGELFF
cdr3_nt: TGTGCCAGCAGCCCCTTGGGACAGGGGGCCTTGGACGGGGAGCTGTTTTTT

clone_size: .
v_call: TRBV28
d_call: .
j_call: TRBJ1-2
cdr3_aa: CASSPAGGGAYGYTF
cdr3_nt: TGTGCCAGCAGTCCCGCGGGAGGGGGGGCCTATGGCTACACCTTC

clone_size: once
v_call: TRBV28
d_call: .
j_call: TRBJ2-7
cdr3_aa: CASSLGGAGYEQYF
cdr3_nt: TGTGCCAGCAGTCTAGGGGGGGCAGGCTACGAGCAGTACTTC

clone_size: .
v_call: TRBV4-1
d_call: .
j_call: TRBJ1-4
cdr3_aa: CASSQEGTNEKLFF
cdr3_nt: TGCGCCAGCAGCCAGGAAGGGACAAATGAAAAACTGTTTTTT

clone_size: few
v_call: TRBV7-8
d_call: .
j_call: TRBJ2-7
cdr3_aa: CASSLVGYEQYF
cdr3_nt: TGTGCCAGCAGCTTAGTCGGCTACGAGCAGTACTTC

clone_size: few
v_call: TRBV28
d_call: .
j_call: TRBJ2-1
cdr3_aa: CASRKSGNPYNEQFF
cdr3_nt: TGTGCCAGCAGAAAATCAGGGAATCCCTACAATGAGCAGTTCTTC